The 23 T cell receptor beta chains below were found in one sample sequenced in a study of T cells after yellow fever vaccination. MiXCR, run by TCRdb on the 5' RACE reads, gives a single entry per CDR3 protein. The top ten clones hold about 15% of a sample with 96,000 or so distinct CDR3 sequences, over 8% of them seen once. Material: CD8+ T cells not binding an NS4B(214-222) dextramer, sorted from PBMCs, obtained roughly 14 days after the first yellow fever vaccination. These receptors all come from a man aged 18 to 30 who received the YFV17D yellow fever vaccine.

The gene calls are TRBV6-1 and TRBJ1-1, with D possibly TRBD1 on 5 matching bases. The length of the CDR3 is 14 residues. Germline CDR1 is MNHNS and CDR2 is SASEGT. V was shortened by 6 bases and J by 1 base, with 12 bases between the two germline ends. The CDR3 reads CASSPGRGNTEAFF. CDR3 nucleotides: TGTGCCAGCAGCCCGGGGCGAGGGAACACTGAAGCTTTCTTT.

V and J are TRBV3-1 and TRBJ1-2; 10 bases line up with TRBD1. V lost 1 base to trimming and J lost 2 bases; unmatched junction nucleotides: 7. Germline CDR1 reads LGHDT; CDR2 reads YNNKEL (reference sequence). The CDR3 runs 17 residues. This CDR3 reads CASSQVDRGRPNYGYTF. CDR3 sequence (DNA): TGTGCCAGCAGCCAAGTAGACAGGGGGCGACCAAACTATGGCTACACCTTC.

This clonotype was observed a few times. The chain carries TRBV12-5 and TRBJ2-3; TRBD2 matches at 8 bases. Germline V CDR1 and CDR2: LGHNT, FRNRAP. The CDR3 length is 20 residues. Losses at the gene ends were 0 bases for V and 2 bases for J; bases not matched to a gene: 16. The CDR3, as DNA: TGTGCTAGTGGTTTGGTACTTAGCGGGGACCCGACAGACCTCACAGATACGCAGTATTTT. Translation gives CASGLVLSGDPTDLTDTQYF. Variable domain in full (rest from reference TRBV12-5 and TRBJ2-3): DARVTQTPRHKVTEMGQEVTMRCQPILGHNTVFWYRQTMMQGLELLAYFRNRAPLDDSGMPKDRFSAEMPDATLATLKIQPSEPRDSAVYFCASGLVLSGDPTDLTDTQYFGPGTRLTVL.

The gene calls are TRBV7-8 and TRBJ1-2; D call uncertain. Germline V gene data show CDR1 as SGHVS and CDR2 as FQNEAQ. Trimming removed 1 base at V and 3 bases at J, with 9 bases between. The CDR3 consists of 14 residues. CDR3 DNA: TGTGCCAGCAGCTTAGGGGCTTCGGACTATGGCTACACCTTC. This translates into CASSLGASDYGYTF.

This clonotype was seen a handful of times. The chain employs TRBV29-1 and TRBJ2-1, with D perhaps matching TRBD1 or TRBD2 (6 bases each). The length of the CDR3 is 11 residues. Deletions cut 7 bases from V and 10 bases from J, with 14 bases between. The germline V gene has CDR1 SQVTM and CDR2 ANQGSEA. The CDR3 sequence: CSGMTGGEQFF. In DNA, the CDR3 is TGCAGCGGAATGACAGGAGGGGAGCAGTTCTTC.

This clonotype was detected once. The CDR3 spells CASRGGAENEQFF. CDR3 bases: TGTGCCAGCAGAGGGGGGGCAGAAAATGAGCAGTTCTTC. The chain is built from TRBV7-3 and TRBJ2-1, with D possibly matching TRBD2 (7 bases). CDR3 length: 13 amino acids. V lost 6 bases to trimming and J lost 7 bases, with 13 bases between them. Germline assignment: CDR1 SGHTA and CDR2 FQGTGA.

The rearrangement joins TRBV20-1 to TRBJ2-7, with 7 nucleotides matching TRBD2. V was clipped by 3 bases and J by 0 bases; unmatched bases: 5. Germline CDR1 is DFQATT and CDR2 is SNEGSKA (reference sequence). This CDR3 spans 14 amino acids. CDR3 residues: CSARGEGSSYEQYV. CDR3 nucleotide sequence: TGCAGTGCTAGGGGGGAGGGATCCTCCTACGAGCAGTACGTC.

This clonotype was picked up many times. V gene TRBV7-8 combines with J gene TRBJ1-5; D is unresolved. This CDR3 comprises 14 residues. Germline lookup yields CDR1 SGHVS and CDR2 FQNEAQ. The V and J ends lost 1 base and 0 bases respectively, with 4 bases between them. The CDR3 here is CASSLVYSNQPQHF. In DNA form, the CDR3 reads TGTGCCAGCAGCTTAGTGTATAGCAATCAGCCCCAGCATTTT.

The chain recombines TRBV6-4 with TRBJ2-1; 11 positions match TRBD2. The CDR3 is 15 residues long. Germline V CDR1 and CDR2: MRHNA, SNTAGT. V was pared by 0 bases and J by 6 bases, with 1 base of the junction left unmatched. The DNA of the CDR3 is TGTGCCAGCAGTGACTCGACTAGCGGGGCCAATGAGCAGTTCTTC. This translates into CASSDSTSGANEQFF.

The chain combines TRBV6-1 with TRBJ1-5; D not certain. Trimming removed 2 bases at V and 1 base at J, with 9 bases between. This CDR3 region has 15 residues. In germline, CDR1 is MNHNS, CDR2 SASEGT. The CDR3 bases are TGTGCCAGCAGTGAAACGGGTCCGAGCAATCAGCCCCAGCATTTT. Translating gives CASSETGPSNQPQHF.

The chain couples TRBV9 to TRBJ2-4, with a weak D call TRBD2 (7 bases). CDR3 length: 17 amino acids. Germline CDR1 and CDR2: SGDLS and YYNGEE. V gave up 3 bases and J gave up 9 bases, with 25 bases separating them. CDR3 protein: CASSASGGADGDGIQYF. Here the CDR3 DNA reads TGTGCCAGCAGCGCCAGTGGGGGGGCAGATGGGGATGGCATTCAGTACTTC.

The genes are TRBV4-3 and TRBJ2-2; D gene ambiguous. Deletions cut 2 bases from V and 6 bases from J, with 13 bases between. The germline V gene has CDR1 LGHNA and CDR2 YSLEER. CDR3 length: 15 amino acids. This CDR3 is CASSQIVRGAGELFF. CDR3 coding DNA: TGCGCCAGCAGCCAAATTGTCCGCGGCGCCGGGGAGCTGTTTTTT.

This clonotype was observed a few times. The chain carries TRBV7-9 and TRBJ2-7, with D perhaps given as TRBD1 or TRBD2 (6 bases each). There are 15 residues in the CDR3. Germline CDR1 and CDR2: SEHNR and FQNEAQ (reference sequence). The germline V and J ends were trimmed by 0 bases and 4 bases, with 13 bases remaining between them. This CDR3 reads CASSLAPGARYEQYF. CDR3 DNA: TGTGCCAGCAGCTTAGCTCCGGGGGCTCGGTACGAGCAGTACTTC.

This clonotype came up a few times. CDR3: CASSGGQSMNTEAFF. DNA of the CDR3: TGCGCCAGCAGCGGAGGACAGAGCATGAACACTGAAGCTTTCTTT. This rearrangement joins TRBV5-1 to TRBJ1-1; perhaps TRBD1 as D (6 bases). Looked up from germline, CDR1 is SGHRS and CDR2 is YFSETQ. CDR3 size: 15 residues. V lost 4 bases and J lost 0, with 13 bases in between.

This chain connects TRBV4-1 to TRBJ2-1; 8 positions agree with TRBD1. This CDR3 region has 15 residues. The trim removed 1 base at V and 8 bases at J, leaving 7 bases unmatched. Germline loops: CDR1 MGHRA, CDR2 YSYEKL. CDR3: CASSQGQGSIHEQFF. The CDR3 region has the DNA TGCGCCAGCAGCCAAGGACAGGGGTCCATCCATGAGCAGTTCTTC.

This clonotype occurred a few times. J is TRBJ2-7 and V is TRBV4-1; maybe TRBD1 (6 bases). Deletions cut 1 base from V and 2 bases from J, with 9 bases between. The CDR3 sequence is 14 residues long. The germline V gene encodes CDR1 MGHRA and CDR2 YSYEKL. This chain's CDR3 is CASSQAQGAYEQYV. The CDR3 nucleotides read TGCGCCAGCAGCCAAGCACAGGGAGCCTACGAGCAGTACGTC.

The chain carries TRBV7-6 and TRBJ1-1; the D gene is possibly TRBD1 (5 bases). Germline V gene lookup returns CDR1 SGHVS and CDR2 FNYEAQ. CDR3 length: 13 residues. V lost 10 bases, J lost 1 base, and 13 bases lay in between. CDR3 region: CANSPGGNTEAFF. The CDR3 coding sequence is TGTGCCAACAGTCCCGGGGGGAACACTGAAGCTTTCTTT.

The chain combines TRBV29-1 with TRBJ2-7, with D perhaps TRBD2 (5 bases). Germline V gives CDR1 SQVTM, CDR2 ANQGSEA. The CDR3 extends over 12 amino acids. The V end lost 2 bases, the J end lost 4 bases, and 9 bases lay between the germline ends. The CDR3 region is CSVETRDYEQYF. The CDR3 coding sequence is TGCAGCGTTGAAACTAGGGATTACGAGCAGTACTTC.

In this sample, this clonotype turned up many times. V and J are TRBV12-3 or TRBV12-4 and TRBJ2-1; TRBD1 matches at 7 bases. The ends lost 6 bases at V and 5 bases at J; junction bases unmatched: 13. This CDR3 is 16 amino acids long. CDR3 region: CASSLTRGQRNNEQFF. CDR3 sequence (DNA): TGTGCCAGCAGCCTTACCAGGGGACAGAGAAACAATGAGCAGTTCTTC.

The J gene is TRBJ2-5, the V gene TRBV12-3 or TRBV12-4; no clear D gene. V shed 4 bases and J shed 2 bases, with 11 bases lying between them. The CDR3 has 14 residues. The CDR3, as DNA: TGTGCCAGCAGTTCCTTCCGGGTTCAAGAGACCCAGTACTTC. Amino acids: CASSSFRVQETQYF.

This clonotype was detected only a few times. J is TRBJ1-2 and V is TRBV4-1; TRBD1 aligns across 9 bases. Germline V lookup: CDR1 MGHRA, CDR2 YSYEKL. The CDR3 contains 15 residues. V shed 1 base and J 2 bases; nucleotides not matched to a gene: 2. CDR3: CASSQVQGANYGYTF. In DNA form, the CDR3 reads TGCGCCAGCAGCCAAGTACAGGGGGCCAACTATGGCTACACCTTC.

This rearrangement joins TRBV29-1 to TRBJ1-2; D remains ambiguous. The germline CDR1 and CDR2 sequences are SQVTM and ANQGSEA. V dropped 0 bases and J dropped 4 bases, with 12 bases sitting between them. The CDR3 covers 14 residues. The CDR3 bases are TGCAGCGTTGAAGACGAACGGGGAGTCTATGGCTACACCTTC. Its translation: CSVEDERGVYGYTF.

This clonotype was observed many times. The rearrangement links TRBV14 to TRBJ2-7, with 11 bases that match TRBD1. Trimming cost V 5 bases and J 5 bases; bases outside gene matches: 5. This CDR3 is built from 14 residues. CDR1 is SGHDN, CDR2 FVKESK, per germline. CDR3 bases: TGTGCCAGCAGCTCCCGGGACAGGGGGAACGAGCAGTACTTC. Its protein product is CASSSRDRGNEQYF.